This T cell receptor beta chain was recorded in a study of blood T cells in healthy people across ages. With a J-beta primer mix and a sample-barcoded 5' primer, a second PCR ran about 6 to 11 cycles. TCRdb used MiXCR to reprocess the 5' RACE reads, holding one entry per CDR3 protein. The profile shows roughly 680,000 distinct CDR3 sequences, about 50% of them singletons. The sample holds many counts of this clonotype. This CDR3 contains 15 residues. J was trimmed by 4 bases and V by 5 bases; bases with no gene match: 8. The germline gives CDR1 SGHTA, CDR2 FQGNSA. The genes are TRBV7-2 and TRBJ2-3; TRBD2 matches at 8 bases. The sequenced sample was blood. The receptor's source is a woman older than 75 in good health. The DNA of the CDR3 is TGTGCCAGCAGCGGCGGGGGGAAGAACGCAGATACGCAGTATTTT. Encoded protein: CASSGGGKNADTQYF.